This TCR beta chain was recorded in a study of blood T cell repertoires in COVID-19. At the level of the study: COVID-19 samples collected from the United States, Italy and Spain covered acute and convalescent phases.

This CDR3 region has 14 residues. In germline, CDR1 is LNHDA, CDR2 SQIVND (reference sequence). Trimming cost V 6 bases and J 8 bases, with 19 bases left between them. This clone appeared once. Assignments of participants to cohorts depended upon their own reported clinical history. Two negative PCRs, clearance, or symptom resolution characterized the recovered Cohort 3 donors. Authors' data handling: Estimation of nucleated cell counts was performed using reference gene primer amplification. Some clones are missing from TCRdb's copy, which holds only in-frame ones; the method was immunoSEQ multiplex PCR. The V and J calls and the clone size are those of that table, but D and trimming were determined from the DNA. Counted here are 250,000 to 300,000 clones, roughly 90% occurring once; the ten biggest clones make up about 2%.

This receptor was identified in a woman aged 60 to 75 who had recovered from COVID-19. The J gene is TRBJ1-1, the V gene TRBV19, with D possibly being TRBD1 (5 bases). The specimen sequenced was PBMCs or T cells enriched from blood (not recorded which). The CDR3 DNA reads TGTGCCAGTAGATCGGCATGGCAGGGCTGGGAAGCTTTCTTT. Protein product: CASRSAWQGWEAFF.